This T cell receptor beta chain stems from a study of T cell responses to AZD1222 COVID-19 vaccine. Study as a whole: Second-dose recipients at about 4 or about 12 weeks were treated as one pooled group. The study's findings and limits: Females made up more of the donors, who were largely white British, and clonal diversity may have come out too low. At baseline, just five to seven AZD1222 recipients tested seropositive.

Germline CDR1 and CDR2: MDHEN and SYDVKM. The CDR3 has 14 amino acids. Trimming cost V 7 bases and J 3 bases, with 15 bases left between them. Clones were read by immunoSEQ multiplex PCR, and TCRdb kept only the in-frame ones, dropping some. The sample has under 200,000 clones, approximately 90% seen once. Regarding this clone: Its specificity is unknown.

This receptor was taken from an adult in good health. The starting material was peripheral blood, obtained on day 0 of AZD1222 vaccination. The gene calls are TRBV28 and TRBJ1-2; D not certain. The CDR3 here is CASTQPRRDYGYTF. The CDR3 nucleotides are TGTGCCAGCACACAACCCCGCCGGGACTATGGCTACACCTTC.